This T cell receptor (beta chain) was captured in a study of tumor T cells in aggressive B-cell lymphoma. The assay was immunoSEQ multiplex PCR, and TCRdb's table has in-frame clones only and misses some. The data contain thousands of clones, 90% to 95% of them singletons. With 0 bases clipped from V and 4 bases from J, the junction kept 6 bases outside the gene matches. Germline CDR1 reads SGHTA; CDR2 reads FQGNSA. The CDR3 consists of 17 residues. V gene TRBV7-2 combines with J gene TRBJ2-1; 10 nucleotides agree with TRBD2. The sequenced sample consisted of tumor tissue. This TCR came from an adult with diffuse large B cell lymphoma. The CDR3 sequence: CASSLARGLARYNEQFF. CDR3 coding DNA: TGTGCCAGCAGCTTAGCGAGGGGACTAGCGAGATACAATGAGCAGTTCTTC.